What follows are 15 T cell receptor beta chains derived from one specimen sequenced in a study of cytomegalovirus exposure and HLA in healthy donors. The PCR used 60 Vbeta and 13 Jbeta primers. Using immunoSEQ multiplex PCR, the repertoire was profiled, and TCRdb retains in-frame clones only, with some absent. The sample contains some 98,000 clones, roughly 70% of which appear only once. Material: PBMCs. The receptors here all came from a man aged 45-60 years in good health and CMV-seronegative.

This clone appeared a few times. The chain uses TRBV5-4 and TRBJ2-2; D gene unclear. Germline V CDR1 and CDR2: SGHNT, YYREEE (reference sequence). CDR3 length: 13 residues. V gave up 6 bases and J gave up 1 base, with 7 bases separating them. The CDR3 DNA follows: TGTGCCAGCACCGACATGAACACCGGGGAGCTGTTTTTT. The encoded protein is CASTDMNTGELFF.

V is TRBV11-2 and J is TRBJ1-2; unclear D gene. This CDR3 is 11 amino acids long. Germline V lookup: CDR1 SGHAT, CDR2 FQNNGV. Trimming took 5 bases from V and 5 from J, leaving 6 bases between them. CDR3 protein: CASSRGYGYTF. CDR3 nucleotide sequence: TGTGCCAGCAGCCGAGGGTATGGCTACACCTTC.

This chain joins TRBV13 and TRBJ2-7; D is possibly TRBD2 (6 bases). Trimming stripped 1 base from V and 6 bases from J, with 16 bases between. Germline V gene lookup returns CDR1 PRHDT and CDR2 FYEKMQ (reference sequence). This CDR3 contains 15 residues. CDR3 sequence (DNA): TGTGCCAGCAGCTTAGTAGGTCCGGGGGTTCGCGAGCAGTACTTC. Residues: CASSLVGPGVREQYF. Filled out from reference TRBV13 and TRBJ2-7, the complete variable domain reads AAGVIQSPRHLIKEKRETATLKCYPIPRHDTVYWYQQGPGQDPQFLISFYEKMQSDKGSIPDRFSAQQFSDYHSELNMSSLELGDSALYFCASSLVGPGVREQYFGPGTRLTVT.

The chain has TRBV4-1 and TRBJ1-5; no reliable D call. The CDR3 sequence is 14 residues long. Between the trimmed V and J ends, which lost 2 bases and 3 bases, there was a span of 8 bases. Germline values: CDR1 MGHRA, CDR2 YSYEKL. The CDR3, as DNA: TGCGCCAGCAGCCAACAGGCCCCCAATCAGCCCCAGCATTTT. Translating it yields CASSQQAPNQPQHF.

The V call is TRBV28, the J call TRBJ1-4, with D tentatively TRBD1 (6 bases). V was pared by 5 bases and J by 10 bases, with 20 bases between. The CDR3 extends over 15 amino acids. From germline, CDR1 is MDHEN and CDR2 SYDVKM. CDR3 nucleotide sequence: TGTGCCAGCAGTACCGGGACACGCGGTTTGGGAAAACTGTTTTTT. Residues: CASSTGTRGLGKLFF.

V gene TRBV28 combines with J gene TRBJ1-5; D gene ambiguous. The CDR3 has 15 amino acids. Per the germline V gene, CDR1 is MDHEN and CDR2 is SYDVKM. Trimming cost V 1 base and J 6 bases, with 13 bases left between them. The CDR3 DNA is TGTGCCAGCAGTTTATCCCTACTTCCCACTCAGCCCCAGCATTTT. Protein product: CASSLSLLPTQPQHF.

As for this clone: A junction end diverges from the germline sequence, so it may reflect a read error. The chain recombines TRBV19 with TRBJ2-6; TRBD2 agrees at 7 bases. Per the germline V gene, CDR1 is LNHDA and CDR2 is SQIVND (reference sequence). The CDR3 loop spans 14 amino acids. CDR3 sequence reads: CASSGGRGVNVLTF. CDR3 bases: TGTGCCAGTAGTGGGGGTCGGGGGGTCAACGTCCTGACTTTC.

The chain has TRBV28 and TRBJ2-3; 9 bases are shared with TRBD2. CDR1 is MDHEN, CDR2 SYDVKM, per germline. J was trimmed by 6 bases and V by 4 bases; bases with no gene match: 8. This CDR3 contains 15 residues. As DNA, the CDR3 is TGTGCCAGCAGTTCGGAAGCGGGAGGCCGGGATACGCAGTATTTT. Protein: CASSSEAGGRDTQYF. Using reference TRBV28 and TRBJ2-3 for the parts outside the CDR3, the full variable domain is DVKVTQSSRYLVKRTGEKVFLECVQDMDHENMFWYRQDPGLGLRLIYFSYDVKMKEKGDIPEGYSVSREKKERFSLILESASTNQTSMYLCASSSEAGGRDTQYFGPGTRLTVL.

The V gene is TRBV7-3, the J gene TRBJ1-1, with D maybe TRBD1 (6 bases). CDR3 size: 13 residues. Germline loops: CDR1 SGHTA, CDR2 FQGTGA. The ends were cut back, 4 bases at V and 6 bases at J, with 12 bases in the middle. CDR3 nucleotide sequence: TGTGCCAGCAGCTCACAGGGTCAGCCTGAAGCTTTCTTT. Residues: CASSSQGQPEAFF.

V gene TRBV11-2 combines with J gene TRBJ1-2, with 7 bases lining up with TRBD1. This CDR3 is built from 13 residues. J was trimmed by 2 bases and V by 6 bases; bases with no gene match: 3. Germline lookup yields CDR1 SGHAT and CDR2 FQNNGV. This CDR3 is CASSRTGNYGYTF. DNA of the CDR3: TGTGCCAGCAGTCGGACAGGAAACTATGGCTACACCTTC.

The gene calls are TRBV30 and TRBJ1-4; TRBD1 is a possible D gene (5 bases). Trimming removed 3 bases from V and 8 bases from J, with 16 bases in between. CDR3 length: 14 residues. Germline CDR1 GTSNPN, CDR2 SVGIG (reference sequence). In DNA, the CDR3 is TGTGCCTGGAGAGGACCAGGGTATCAGGAAAAACTGTTTTTT. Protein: CAWRGPGYQEKLFF.

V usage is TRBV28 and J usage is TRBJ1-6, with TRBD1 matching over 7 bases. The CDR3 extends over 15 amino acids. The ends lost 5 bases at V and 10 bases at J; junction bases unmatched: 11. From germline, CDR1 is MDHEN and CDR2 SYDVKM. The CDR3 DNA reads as TGTGCCAGCAGTCCGATACAGGGGAAAGGCTCACCCCTCCACTTT. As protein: CASSPIQGKGSPLHF.

CDR3: CASSPGASGNQETQYF. The CDR3 DNA sequence: TGTGCCAGCAGCCCCGGGGCTAGCGGGAACCAAGAGACCCAGTACTTC. The genes are TRBV9 and TRBJ2-5; 9 positions match TRBD2. CDR3 length equals 16 residues. J gave up 0 bases and V 4 bases, and 7 bases lay outside the gene matches. CDR1 and CDR2 (germline): SGDLS, YYNGEE. Looking up the rest from reference TRBV9 and TRBJ2-5 gives the full variable domain: DSGVTQTPKHLITATGQRVTLRCSPRSGDLSVYWYQQSLDQGLQFLIQYYNGEERAKGNILERFSAQQFPDLHSELNLSSLELGDSALYFCASSPGASGNQETQYFGPGTRLLVL.

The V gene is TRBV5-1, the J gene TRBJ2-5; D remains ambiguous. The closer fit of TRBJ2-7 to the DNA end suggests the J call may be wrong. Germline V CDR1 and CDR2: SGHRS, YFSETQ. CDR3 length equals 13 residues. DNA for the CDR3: TGCGCCAGCAGCTTGGACTACTCCTACGAGCAGTACTTC. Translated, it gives CASSLDYSYEQYF.

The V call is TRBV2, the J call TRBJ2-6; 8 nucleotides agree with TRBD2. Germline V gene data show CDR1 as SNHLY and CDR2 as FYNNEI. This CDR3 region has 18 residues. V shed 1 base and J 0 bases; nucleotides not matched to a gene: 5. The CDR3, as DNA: TGTGCCAGCAGTGAAGATAAGCGGGAGAGCTCTGGGGCCAACGTCCTGACTTTC. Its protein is CASSEDKRESSGANVLTF. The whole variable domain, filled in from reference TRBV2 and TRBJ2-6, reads EPEVTQTPSHQVTQMGQEVILRCVPISNHLYFYWYRQILGQKVEFLVSFYNNEISEKSEIFDDQFSVERPDGSNFTLKIRSTKLEDSAMYFCASSEDKRESSGANVLTFGAGSRLTVL.